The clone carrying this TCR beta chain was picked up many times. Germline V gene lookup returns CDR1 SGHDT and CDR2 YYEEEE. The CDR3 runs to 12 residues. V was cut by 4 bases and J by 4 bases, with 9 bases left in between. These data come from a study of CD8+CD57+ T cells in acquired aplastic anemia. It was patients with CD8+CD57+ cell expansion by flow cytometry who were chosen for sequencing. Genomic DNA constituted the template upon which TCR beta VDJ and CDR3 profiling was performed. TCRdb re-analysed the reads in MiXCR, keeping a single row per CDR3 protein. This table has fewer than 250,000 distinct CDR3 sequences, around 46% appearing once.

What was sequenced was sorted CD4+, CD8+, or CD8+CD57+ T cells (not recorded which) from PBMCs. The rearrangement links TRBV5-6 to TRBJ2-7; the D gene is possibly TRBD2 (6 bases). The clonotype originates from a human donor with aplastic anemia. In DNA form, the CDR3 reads TGTGCCAGCAGCATGACTAGTTACGAGCAGTACTTC. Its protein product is CASSMTSYEQYF.